The present TCR beta chain was sequenced within a study of regulatory T cells in long-lasting Graves disease. Building of the TCR beta libraries involved iRepertoire HTBI primers and Arm-PCR of CDR3 regions. TCRdb used MiXCR to reprocess the multiplex PCR reads, holding one entry per CDR3 protein. Altogether roughly 360,000 distinct CDR3 sequences are present, roughly 20% being singletons, with the ten largest covering around 30%. V gave up 10 bases and J gave up 4 bases, with 11 bases separating them. Germline V gene lookup returns CDR1 SNHLY and CDR2 FYNNEI. The length of the CDR3 is 11 residues. This clonotype was found many times. Time point specified: persistent/refractory GD, antithyroid drugs over 5 years with positive TRAb. The authors made the TCR library using RNA they extracted from PBMCs. An endocrinology department in Xi'an, China, recruited the patients.

This rearrangement joins TRBV2 to TRBJ2-7; D gene uncertain. This specimen consisted of peripheral blood mononuclear cells (PBMCs), obtained when the disease was refractory, from a patient treated with antithyroid drugs. This clonotype was obtained from a middle-aged woman with Graves disease. DNA for the CDR3: TGTGCCATTTCGATGGGGTACGAGCAGTACTTC. It is translated as CAISMGYEQYF.